This T cell receptor (beta chain) was sequenced in a study of blood T cell repertoires in COVID-19. The wider study: Italy, Spain and the United States were the sources of the convalescent and acute COVID-19 samples. Sample material is recorded as cDNA or gDNA derived from T cells, B-cell-depleted T cells, or PBMCs.

This CDR3 is built from 16 residues. Germline V lookup: CDR1 SGHVS, CDR2 FQNEAQ. V gave up 1 base and J gave up 2 bases; unmatched junction bases: 6. Produced via immunoSEQ multiplex PCR; TCRdb's table is partial and in-frame only. The data contain about 130,000 clones, roughly 80% of them singletons. This clone has a single count. The sample comprised PBMCs or T cells enriched from blood (not recorded which). This clonotype was obtained from a man aged 35-49 years with acute COVID-19. This chain connects TRBV7-8 to TRBJ2-3; 7 nucleotides match TRBD1. The CDR3 reads CASSLDRGSITDTQYF. The CDR3 nucleotides read TGTGCCAGCAGCTTAGACAGGGGATCGATCACAGATACGCAGTATTTT.